This T cell receptor (beta chain) was sequenced for a study of cytomegalovirus exposure and HLA in healthy donors. Study overall: Early released data comprised around 80 million unique TCRs from HLA-typed donors. Study-level findings and limits: A later analysis found most CMV-associated TCR beta chains apparently HLA-restricted. It was in a later analysis that TCR association rates were seen to vary by HLA locus, highest for DRB1 and lowest for HLA-C. Cytomegalovirus-associated status was assigned to approximately 160 TCR beta chains.

This CDR3 region has 12 residues. Germline V CDR1 and CDR2: SQVTM, ANQGSEA. Trimming took 3 bases from V and 6 from J, leaving 10 bases between them. Note on this clone: Antigen unknown.

Both 60 Vbeta primers and 13 Jbeta primers went into the PCR. TCRdb keeps only in-frame clones here, not all; method: immunoSEQ multiplex PCR. The sample has 150,000 to 200,000 clones, more than 65% seen once. The sequence was collected from a young man in good health and CMV-seropositive. The chain is built from TRBV29-1 and TRBJ2-3; D might be TRBD1 (5 bases). What was sequenced was PBMCs. CDR3 sequence: CSVDVGVDTQYF. For the CDR3, the DNA is TGCAGCGTTGACGTAGGGGTGGATACGCAGTATTTT.